Below, 13 T cell receptor beta chains from the same sample are listed, as sequenced in a study of technical replicates of blood from several donors. Produced via immunoSEQ multiplex PCR; TCRdb's table is partial and in-frame only. The sample yields over 75,000 clones, around 97% seen once. Sequencing was performed on T cells isolated from PBMCs. The origin of the receptors is a human donor in good health.

The chain has TRBV19 and TRBJ2-7; 12 positions match TRBD1. Losses at the gene ends were 6 bases for V and 4 bases for J; bases not matched to a gene: 13. CDR1 is LNHDA and CDR2 is SQIVND in the germline V gene (reference sequence). The CDR3 contains 17 residues. Written as DNA, the CDR3 is TGTGCCAGTAGGCCGGGACAGGGGGCTAATGGGTTTTACGAGCAGTACTTC. Residues: CASRPGQGANGFYEQYF.

The chain combines TRBV5-6 with TRBJ2-7; tentative D call: TRBD1 (5 bases). V lost 4 bases to trimming and J lost 5 bases, with 7 bases between them. CDR3 length equals 11 residues. The V gene's germline CDR1 is SGHDT and CDR2 YYEEEE. The CDR3 region has the DNA TGTGCCAGCAGCACAGGAGACGAGCAGTACTTC. Its translation is CASSTGDEQYF. Full variable domain (remainder filled in from reference TRBV5-6 and TRBJ2-7): DAGVTQSPTHLIKTRGQQVTLRCSPKSGHDTVSWYQQALGQGPQFIFQYYEEEERQRGNFPDRFSGHQFPNYSSELNVNALLLGDSALYLCASSTGDEQYFGPGTRLTVT.

V and J are TRBV10-3 and TRBJ2-2, with a tentative D call TRBD1 (5 bases). The CDR3 consists of 15 residues. The germline V and J ends were trimmed by 2 bases and 0 bases, with 7 bases remaining between them. Germline loops: CDR1 ENHRY, CDR2 SYGVKD. Here the CDR3 DNA reads TGTGCCATCAGTGAGCAGGGTGCGAACACCGGGGAGCTGTTTTTT. Translation: CAISEQGANTGELFF.

The chain is built from TRBV10-1 and TRBJ2-2; D is unclear. This CDR3 contains 16 residues. Germline V gene lookup returns CDR1 WNHNN and CDR2 SYGVQD (reference sequence). Trimming shortened V by 0 bases and J by 0 bases, and 8 bases separated the two germline ends. CDR3: CASSESTTANTGELFF. The CDR3 bases are TGCGCCAGCAGTGAGTCGACGACTGCGAACACCGGGGAGCTGTTTTTT.

This rearrangement joins TRBV6-5 to TRBJ1-1; possibly TRBD1 for D (5 bases). The CDR3 length is 13 residues. Trimming shortened V by 8 bases and J by 5 bases, and 15 bases separated the two germline ends. Germline CDR1 MNHEY, CDR2 SVGAGI. The CDR3 loop is CASGAGGITEAFF. The DNA for the CDR3 is TGTGCCAGCGGGGCGGGGGGGATAACTGAAGCTTTCTTT.

The chain is built from TRBV19 and TRBJ1-1, with D possibly TRBD1 on 5 matching bases. Germline V CDR1 and CDR2: LNHDA, SQIVND (reference sequence). CDR3 size: 12 residues. Trimming left V 7 bases short and J 4 bases short, with 10 bases between. This CDR3 is CASKGEGTEAFF. DNA of the CDR3: TGTGCCAGTAAAGGGGAGGGCACTGAAGCTTTCTTT. Filled out from reference TRBV19 and TRBJ1-1, the complete variable domain reads DGGITQSPKYLFRKEGQNVTLSCEQNLNHDAMYWYRQDPGQGLRLIYYSQIVNDFQKGDIAEGYSVSREKKESFPLTVTSAQKNPTAFYLCASKGEGTEAFFGQGTRLTVV.

V is TRBV25-1 and J is TRBJ1-2; no clear D gene. From germline, CDR1 is MGHDK and CDR2 SYGVNS. Trimming removed 5 bases at V and 4 bases at J, with 11 bases between. The CDR3 loop spans 13 amino acids. CDR3 loop: CASSRGLAYGYTF. In DNA, the CDR3 is TGTGCCAGCAGTCGCGGACTCGCCTATGGCTACACCTTC.

V gene TRBV5-5 combines with J gene TRBJ1-3; D is undetermined. V was clipped by 2 bases and J by 1 base, with 10 bases between them. Germline-derived CDR1 and CDR2 are SGHKS and YYEKEE (reference sequence). CDR3 length equals 15 residues. The CDR3 region is CASSFPGKSGNTIYF. As DNA, the CDR3 is TGTGCCAGCAGCTTTCCAGGAAAATCTGGAAACACCATATATTTT.

CDR3 in amino acids: CASRHRHQGLRDTQYF. The CDR3, as DNA: TGTGCCAGCAGACATCGACACCAAGGTCTGCGAGATACGCAGTATTTT. The rearrangement uses TRBV5-6 and TRBJ2-3; D is unclear. The CDR3 loop spans 16 amino acids. V was pared by 5 bases and J by 5 bases, with 21 bases between. Germline V gene lookup returns CDR1 SGHDT and CDR2 YYEEEE. Variable domain in full (rest from reference TRBV5-6 and TRBJ2-3): DAGVTQSPTHLIKTRGQQVTLRCSPKSGHDTVSWYQQALGQGPQFIFQYYEEEERQRGNFPDRFSGHQFPNYSSELNVNALLLGDSALYLCASRHRHQGLRDTQYFGPGTRLTVL.

The chain couples TRBV7-3 to TRBJ1-2; TRBD1 aligns across 7 bases. The CDR3 runs 13 residues. The germline V gene encodes CDR1 SGHTA and CDR2 FQGTGA. The J segment lost 8 bases and the V segment lost 4 bases, leaving 7 bases of the junction unmatched. In DNA form, the CDR3 reads TGTGCCAGCAGCTCGACAGGGAATGGAGGCTACACCTTC. Translation gives CASSSTGNGGYTF.

CDR3 DNA: TGTGCCAGCAGTTTATCTGGGGAACTAGGACCCCAGCATTTT. Protein: CASSLSGELGPQHF. V and J are TRBV27 and TRBJ1-5; no clear D. CDR3 length: 14 amino acids. Trimming pared 0 bases from V and 10 bases from J, leaving 13 bases between. CDR1 is MNHEY and CDR2 is SMNVEV in the germline V gene (reference sequence).

This chain connects TRBV15 to TRBJ1-4, with D possibly being TRBD1 (5 bases). This CDR3 is 12 amino acids long. The V end lost 4 bases, the J end lost 9 bases, and 9 bases lay between the germline ends. Germline V gene sequence: CDR1 LNHNV, CDR2 YYDKDF (reference sequence). The CDR3 DNA reads TGTGCCACCAGCACCTCAGGGAAAAAACTGTTTTTT. Encoded protein: CATSTSGKKLFF.

The chain recombines TRBV10-3 with TRBJ2-1; 8 nucleotides agree with TRBD2. J lost 7 bases, V lost 4 bases, and 12 bases had no gene match. Looked up from germline, CDR1 is ENHRY and CDR2 is SYGVKD. The CDR3 extends over 16 amino acids. The CDR3 here is CAISGVGAGDLNEQFF. Written as DNA, the CDR3 is TGTGCCATCAGTGGAGTAGGAGCGGGAGACCTGAATGAGCAGTTCTTC.